This TCR beta chain was sequenced during a study of cytomegalovirus exposure and HLA in healthy donors. This CDR3 has 14 residues. V lost 4 bases, J lost 10 bases, and 7 bases stayed unmatched. The germline CDR1 and CDR2 sequences are SGHTA and FQGNSA. Study-wide results and limits: Accurate predictions that matched the HLA-A and HLA-B alleles of most subjects were reportedly made from TCR beta sequences. Some TCR beta chains (around 160 of them) were listed as cytomegalovirus-associated.

The PCR was carried out with 60 Vbeta primers and 13 Jbeta primers. Measured with immunoSEQ multiplex PCR; TCRdb has only the in-frame clones, and not every one. Here the sample spans 55,000 to 80,000 clones, approximately 78% being singletons. Worth noting for this clone: Its cognate antigen is unknown.

The material sequenced was PBMCs. V is TRBV7-2 and J is TRBJ1-4; 9 bases are a match to TRBD1. This sequence originates from a man in his forties or fifties in good health and CMV-seronegative. CDR3 region: CASSSDRGAGKLFF. CDR3 sequence (DNA): TGTGCCAGCAGCTCCGACAGGGGGGCAGGAAAACTGTTTTTT.